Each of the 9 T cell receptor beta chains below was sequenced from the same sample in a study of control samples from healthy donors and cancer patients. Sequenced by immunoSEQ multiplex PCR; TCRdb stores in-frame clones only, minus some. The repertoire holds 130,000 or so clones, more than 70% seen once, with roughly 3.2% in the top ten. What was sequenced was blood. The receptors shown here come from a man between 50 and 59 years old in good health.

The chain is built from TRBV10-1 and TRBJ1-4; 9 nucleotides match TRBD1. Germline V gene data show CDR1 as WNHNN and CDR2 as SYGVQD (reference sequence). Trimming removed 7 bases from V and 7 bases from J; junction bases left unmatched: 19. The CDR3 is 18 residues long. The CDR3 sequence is CASTGTGTGRLGGEKLFF. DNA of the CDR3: TGCGCCAGCACAGGAACCGGGACAGGGAGGTTGGGTGGTGAAAAACTGTTTTTT.

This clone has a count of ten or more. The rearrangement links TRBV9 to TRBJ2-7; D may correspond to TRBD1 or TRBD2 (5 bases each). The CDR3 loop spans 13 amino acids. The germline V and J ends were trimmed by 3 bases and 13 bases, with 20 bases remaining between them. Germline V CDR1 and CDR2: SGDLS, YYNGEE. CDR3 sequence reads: CASSGNTGTKVYF. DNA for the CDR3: TGTGCCAGCAGCGGAAATACCGGGACCAAGGTCTACTTC.

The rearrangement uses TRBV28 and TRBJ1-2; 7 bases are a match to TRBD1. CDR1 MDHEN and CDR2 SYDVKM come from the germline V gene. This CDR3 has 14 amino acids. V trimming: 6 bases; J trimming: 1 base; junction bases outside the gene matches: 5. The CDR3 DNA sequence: TGTGCCAGCAGCGATTCAGGGGGTAACTATGGCTACACCTTC. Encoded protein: CASSDSGGNYGYTF.

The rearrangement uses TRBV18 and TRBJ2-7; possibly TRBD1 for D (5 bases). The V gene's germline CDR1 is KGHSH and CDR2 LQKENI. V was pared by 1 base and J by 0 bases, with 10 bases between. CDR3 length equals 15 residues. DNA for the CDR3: TGTGCCAGCTCACCACGACAGACCGACTCCTACGAGCAGTACTTC. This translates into CASSPRQTDSYEQYF.

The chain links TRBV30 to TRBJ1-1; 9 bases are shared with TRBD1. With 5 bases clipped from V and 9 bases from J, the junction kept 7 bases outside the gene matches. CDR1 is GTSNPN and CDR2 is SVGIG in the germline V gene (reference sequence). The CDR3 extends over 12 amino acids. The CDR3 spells CAWDRGGLQAFF. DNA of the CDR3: TGTGCCTGGGACAGGGGGGGCCTCCAAGCTTTCTTT. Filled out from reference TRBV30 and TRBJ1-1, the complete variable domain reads SQTIHQWPATLVQPVGSPLSLECTVEGTSNPNLYWYRQAAGRGLQLLFYSVGIGQISSEVPQNLSASRPQDRQFILSSKKLLLSDSGFYLCAWDRGGLQAFFGQGTRLTVV.

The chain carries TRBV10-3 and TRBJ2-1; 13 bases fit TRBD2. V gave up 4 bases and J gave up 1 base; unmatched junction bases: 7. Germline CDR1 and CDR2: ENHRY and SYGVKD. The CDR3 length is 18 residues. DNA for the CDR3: TGTGCCATCAGTGCCGGGACTAGCGGGGTGACTTCCTACAATGAGCAGTTCTTC. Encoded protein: CAISAGTSGVTSYNEQFF.

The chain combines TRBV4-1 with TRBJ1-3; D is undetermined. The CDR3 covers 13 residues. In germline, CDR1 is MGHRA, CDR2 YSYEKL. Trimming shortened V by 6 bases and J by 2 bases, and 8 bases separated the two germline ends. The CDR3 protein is CASSIIPGNTIYF. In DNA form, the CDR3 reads TGCGCCAGCAGTATCATCCCTGGAAACACCATATATTTT.

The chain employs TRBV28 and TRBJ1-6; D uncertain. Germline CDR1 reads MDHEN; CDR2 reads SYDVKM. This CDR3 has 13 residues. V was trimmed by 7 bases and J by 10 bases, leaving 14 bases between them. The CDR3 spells CASTWGQQSPLHF. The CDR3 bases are TGTGCCAGCACCTGGGGTCAGCAGTCACCCCTCCACTTT. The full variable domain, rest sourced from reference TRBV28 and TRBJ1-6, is DVKVTQSSRYLVKRTGEKVFLECVQDMDHENMFWYRQDPGLGLRLIYFSYDVKMKEKGDIPEGYSVSREKKERFSLILESASTNQTSMYLCASTWGQQSPLHFGNGTRLTVT.

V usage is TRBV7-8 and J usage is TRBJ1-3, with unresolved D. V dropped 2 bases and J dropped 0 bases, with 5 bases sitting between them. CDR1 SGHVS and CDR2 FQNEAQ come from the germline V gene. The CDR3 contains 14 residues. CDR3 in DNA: TGTGCCAGCAGCTTACTTCACTCTGGAAACACCATATATTTT. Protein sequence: CASSLLHSGNTIYF.